The clone carrying this T cell receptor (beta chain) has at least ten counts. The TCR beta CDR3 regions underwent amplification using RNA transcripts as the source. The HTBI primer set served for first-round RT-PCR of the TCR CDR3. TCRdb re-called the multiplex PCR reads through MiXCR, storing one row per CDR3 protein. The profile shows about 290,000 distinct CDR3 sequences, roughly 15% of them singletons. This entry comes from a study of T cells in Graves' hyperthyroidism and ophthalmopathy. The germline V gene has CDR1 MNHNS and CDR2 SASEGT. With 5 bases removed from V and 6 bases from J, the gap between germline ends came to 8 bases. The CDR3 spans 12 residues. The sample, blood from the first hyperthyroidism diagnosis, precedes any ophthalmopathy symptoms.

This sequence originates from a woman aged 45-59 years with Graves' hyperthyroidism that later progressed to Graves' ophthalmopathy. This chain links TRBV6-1 with TRBJ2-1, with unresolved D. Sequencing used blood. The CDR3 protein is CASSPTINEQFF. The CDR3 DNA reads as TGTGCCAGCAGTCCTACGATCAATGAGCAGTTCTTC.